The sample holds a few counts of the clone carrying this TCR beta chain. The data belong to a study of metastatic and nonmetastatic thyroid tumors. Not a single patient had been given any form of treatment at any point before undergoing thyroid surgery. Trimming shortened V by 0 bases and J by 7 bases, and 10 bases separated the two germline ends. The CDR3 covers 13 residues. The germline V gene has CDR1 SGHRS and CDR2 YFSETQ. Using MiXCR, TCRdb re-called clones from the PCR reads. Seen here are approximately 65,000 clones, about 4% observed once, and the top ten hold about 22%. Source material: blood. The sequence was obtained from a female donor with papillary thyroid cancer or a benign thyroid nodule (not recorded which). Some clones in this sample may be carry-over from other donors' samples. This chain connects TRBV5-1 to TRBJ1-2, with a possible D match to TRBD1 (6 bases). CDR3 nucleotides: TGCGCCAGCAGCTTGGAGGGGGGTTTTGGCTACACCTTC. It is translated as CASSLEGGFGYTF.